This T cell receptor (beta chain) appears in the sequencing data of a study of monozygotic twins with cystic fibrosis. Study outcomes and limitations: Median Simpson clonality of approximately 0.0088 suggested naive T cells predominated. Monozygotic CF twin pairs shared significantly more nucleotide-identical clonotypes than unrelated CF individuals did.

The protocol was immunoSEQ multiplex PCR, while the TCRdb copy is restricted to in-frame clones and leaves out a portion. The sample shows some 9,600 clones, about 89% of them seen only once. Concerning this clone itself: Its target is not known.

J was trimmed by 5 bases and V by 0 bases; bases with no gene match: 8. The CDR3 has 16 residues. Germline CDR1 and CDR2: MNHEY and SMNVEV (reference sequence). Sample: blood. This TCR was recovered from a boy younger than 10 with cystic fibrosis. This chain connects TRBV27 to TRBJ2-3; TRBD2 matches 7 bases. Here the CDR3 reads CASSLSASGVRDTQYF. Here the CDR3 DNA reads TGTGCCAGCAGTTTATCGGCGAGCGGGGTTAGAGATACGCAGTATTTT.